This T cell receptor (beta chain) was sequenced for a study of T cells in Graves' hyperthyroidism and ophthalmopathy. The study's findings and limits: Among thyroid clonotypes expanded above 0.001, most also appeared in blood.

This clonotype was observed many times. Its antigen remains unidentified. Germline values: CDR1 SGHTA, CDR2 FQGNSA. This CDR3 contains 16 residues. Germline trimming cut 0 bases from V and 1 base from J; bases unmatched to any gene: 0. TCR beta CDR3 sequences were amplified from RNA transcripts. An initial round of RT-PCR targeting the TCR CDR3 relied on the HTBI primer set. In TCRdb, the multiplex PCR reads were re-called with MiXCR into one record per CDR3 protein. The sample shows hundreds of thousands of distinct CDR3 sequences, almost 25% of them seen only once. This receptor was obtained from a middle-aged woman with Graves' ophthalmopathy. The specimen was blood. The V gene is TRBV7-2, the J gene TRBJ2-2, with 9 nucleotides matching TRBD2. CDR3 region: CASSLALAGNTGELFF. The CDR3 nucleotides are TGTGCCAGCAGCTTAGCACTAGCGGGGAACACCGGGGAGCTGTTTTTT.